The T cell receptor (beta chain) described here comes from a study of cytomegalovirus exposure and HLA in healthy donors. CDR3 size: 16 residues. CDR1 is PRHDT and CDR2 is FYEKMQ in the germline V gene (reference sequence). V was pared by 3 bases and J by 2 bases, with 1 base of the junction left unmatched. Amplification used 60 Vbeta primers and 13 Jbeta primers. Authors' processing steps: Later reanalysis found roughly 80 million unique TCR beta chains, around 10 million of them shared. Method: immunoSEQ multiplex PCR; TCRdb's copy keeps in-frame clones and lacks some. That table supplies the V and J calls and clone size; D and trimming were determined from the DNA. The data hold 150,000 to 200,000 clones, with approximately 79% observed a single time. The study, taken as a whole, reports: Being productive about 87% or about 30% of the time was typical of most TCR beta V segments in an earlier analysis.

Notes on this clone: No antigen is known for it.

V and J are TRBV13 and TRBJ2-6; 10 bases line up with TRBD1. The clonotype was recovered from a woman aged 45-65 years in good health and CMV-seropositive. Sequencing was done on a sample of PBMCs. The chain's CDR3 is CASSLGTGAGANVLTF. The CDR3 DNA follows: TGTGCCAGCAGCTTGGGGACAGGGGCTGGGGCCAACGTCCTGACTTTC.